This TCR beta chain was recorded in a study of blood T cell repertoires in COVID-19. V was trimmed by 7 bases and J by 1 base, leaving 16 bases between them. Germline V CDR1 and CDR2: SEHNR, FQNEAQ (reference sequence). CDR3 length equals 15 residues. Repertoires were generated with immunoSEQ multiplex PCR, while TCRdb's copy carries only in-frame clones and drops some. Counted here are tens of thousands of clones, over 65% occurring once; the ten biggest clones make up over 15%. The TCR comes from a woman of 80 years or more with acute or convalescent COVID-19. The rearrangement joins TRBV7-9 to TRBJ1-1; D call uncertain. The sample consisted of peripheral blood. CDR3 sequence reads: CASTKGTRGNTEAFF. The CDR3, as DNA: TGTGCCAGCACCAAGGGCACCCGGGGGAACACTGAAGCTTTCTTT. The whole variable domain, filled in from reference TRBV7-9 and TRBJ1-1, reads DTGVSQNPRHKITKRGQNVTFRCDPISEHNRLYWYRQTLGQGPEFLTYFQNEAQLEKSRLLSDRFSAERPKGSFSTLEIQRTEQGDSAMYLCASTKGTRGNTEAFFGQGTRLTVV.